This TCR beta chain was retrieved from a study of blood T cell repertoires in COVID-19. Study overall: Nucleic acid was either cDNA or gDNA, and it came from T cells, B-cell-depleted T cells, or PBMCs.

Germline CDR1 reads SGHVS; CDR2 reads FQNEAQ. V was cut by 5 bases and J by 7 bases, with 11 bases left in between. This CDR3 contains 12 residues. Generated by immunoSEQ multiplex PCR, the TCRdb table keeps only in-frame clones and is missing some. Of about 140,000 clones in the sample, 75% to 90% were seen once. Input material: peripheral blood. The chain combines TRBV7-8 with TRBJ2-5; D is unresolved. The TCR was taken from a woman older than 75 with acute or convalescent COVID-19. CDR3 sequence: CASSPLKRTQYF. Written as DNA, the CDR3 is TGTGCCAGCAGCCCACTAAAAAGGACCCAGTACTTC. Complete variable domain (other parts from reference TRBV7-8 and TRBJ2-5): GAGVSQSPRYKVAKRGQDVALRCDPISGHVSLFWYQQALGQGPEFLTYFQNEAQLDKSGLPSDRFFAERPEGSVSTLKIQRTQQEDSAVYLCASSPLKRTQYFGPGTRLLVL.